This T cell receptor (beta chain) was recorded in a study of blood T cell repertoires in COVID-19. Background on the study: The study drew acute and convalescent COVID-19 samples from the United States, Italy and Spain. PBMCs, B-cell-depleted T cells, or T cells provided the cDNA or gDNA that made up the material.

In the original workflow: Amplified reference gene primers provided the basis for estimating nucleated cell counts. The data were produced by immunoSEQ multiplex PCR, yet TCRdb's version contains in-frame clones alone and is incomplete. Clone size and the V and J calls come from that table; the DNA yielded D and trimming. Found here are some 180,000 clones, over 70% of them singletons; the top ten hold about 7%. Seattle patient enrollment occurred during active infection, with longitudinal follow-up thereafter. CDR1 and CDR2 (germline): SQVTM, ANQGSEA. The CDR3 length is 15 residues. The V gene lost 6 bases and the J gene lost 3 bases, with 17 bases spanning the gap.

The source is a middle-aged woman with COVID-19, enrolled during active disease. The chain uses TRBV29-1 and TRBJ2-2; a possible D gene is TRBD2 (6 bases). Sequencing used peripheral blood. DNA of the CDR3: TGCAGCGTCAGAGGGACTCTTATGGACACCGGGGAGCTGTTTTTT. Its protein is CSVRGTLMDTGELFF.